This TCR beta chain was captured in a study of T cell clonotyping in hematopoietic cell transplantation. Study-wide background: Cytoreduction preceded collection of pretransplant recipient samples. Overall study results and limits: Recipient TCR diversity dropped after transplant; expanded clonotypes rose from day 30 to 180.

Clones were sequenced by immunoSEQ multiplex PCR, and TCRdb holds only the in-frame ones, with some missing. The data hold about 50,000 clones, with about nine tenths observed a single time. Time point given: recipient sample about 28 days before transplant, after cytoreduction. Recipients were bled about 28 days pretransplant and at posttransplant days 30, 100, 180. The CDR3 is 12 amino acids. V was clipped by 2 bases and J by 5 bases, with 6 bases between them. Germline CDR1 is MNHEY and CDR2 is SMNVEV (reference sequence). Worth noting for this clone: No antigen is known for it.

This sequence joins TRBV27 and TRBJ1-1; D remains ambiguous. The TCR sequence derives from a man aged 55-75 years with biphenotypic leukemia. Some clones in this sample may be carry-over from other donors' samples. The sample in question was peripheral blood mononuclear cells, obtained before stem cell transplant. CDR3 protein: CASSLTRTEAFF. The CDR3 nucleotides are TGTGCCAGCAGTTTAACGAGGACTGAAGCTTTCTTT.